A selection of T cell receptor beta chains follows, all from one sample in a study of shared clonotypes between healthy human individuals. Libraries were prepared by immunoSEQ multiplex PCR; TCRdb keeps only in-frame clonotypes and omits some of them. The top ten hold around 12% of the sample, which has about 560,000 clones, 70% to 80% seen once. Sequenced sample: PBMCs. These receptors all stem from a woman aged 40 to 49 in good health. Some clones in this sample may be carry-over from other donors' samples. Each CDR3 is given with its conserved first and last residue. The D gene is left open where the match is weak. The size of a clone is reported for some rows only, either as once, few or many, or as a class for expanded clones.

d_call	v_call	cdr3_length	j_call	clone_size	cdr3_nt	cdr3_aa
NA	TRBV7-3	15	TRBJ2-2	NA	TGTGCCAGCAGCTTAAACCCTAGCTCCGCCGGGGAGCTGTTTTTT	CASSLNPSSAGELFF
NA	TRBV10-3	16	TRBJ1-3	NA	TGTGCCATCAGTTCCCTGCAGGGGAATGGTGGAAACACCATATATTTT	CAISSLQGNGGNTIYF
TRBD1	TRBV27	14	TRBJ1-4	NA	TGTGCCAGCAGTTTAGCCAGGGGGCGAGAAAAACTGTTTTTT	CASSLARGREKLFF
TRBD2	TRBV7-2	19	TRBJ2-3	once	TGTGCCAGCAGCTTAATGCGGGCTAGCGGGAGCGGGGGCACAGATACGCAGTATTTT	CASSLMRASGSGGTDTQYF
NA	TRBV7-2	15	TRBJ1-2	few	TGTGCCAGCAGCTTACAAATCGCAGCACCCTATGGCTACACCTTC	CASSLQIAAPYGYTF
TRBD1	TRBV7-2	14	TRBJ2-7	NA	TGTGCCAGCAGCTTTCTCGGGACAGGCTACGAGCAGTACTTC	CASSFLGTGYEQYF
TRBD1	TRBV2	15	TRBJ2-5	NA	TGTGCCAGCAGTCTGGACAGGCCTTACCGGGAGACCCAGTACTTC	CASSLDRPYRETQYF
NA	TRBV19	15	TRBJ2-6	NA	TGTGCCAGTAGTCTACGGTGGTCTGGGGCCAACGTCCTGACTTTC	CASSLRWSGANVLTF
NA	TRBV6-5	14	TRBJ2-2	NA	TGTGCCAGCAGCCGAGGGACCTACACCGGGGAGCTGTTTTTT	CASSRGTYTGELFF
NA	TRBV30	12	TRBJ1-1	NA	TGTGCCTGGAGTCGTCCCAACACTGAAGCTTTCTTT	CAWSRPNTEAFF
NA	TRBV14	15	TRBJ2-1	NA	TGTGCCAGCAGCGAAGATTCACTCACGCGCGCTGAGCAGTTCTTC	CASSEDSLTRAEQFF
TRBD2	TRBV10-1	14	TRBJ2-2	NA	TGCGCCAGCAGTAGCGGGATGGTTACCGGGGAGCTGTTTTTT	CASSSGMVTGELFF
NA	TRBV27	13	TRBJ2-1	once	TGTGCCAGCAGTTCTGGACTGCACAATGAGCAGTTCTTC	CASSSGLHNEQFF
TRBD1	TRBV11-2	15	TRBJ2-5	NA	TGTGCCAGCAGCCTGGGACAGGGGGCTTCGGAGACCCAGTACTTC	CASSLGQGASETQYF
NA	TRBV7-9	13	TRBJ2-7	NA	TGTGCCAGCAGCTTAGGCGGTCCCTACGAGCAGTACTTC	CASSLGGPYEQYF
NA	TRBV30	14	TRBJ1-5	NA	TGTGCCTGGAGCATGTGGGGGAGTTCGGCAGCCCAGCATTTT	CAWSMWGSSAAQHF
TRBD2	TRBV2	16	TRBJ2-7	NA	TGTGCCAGCAGTGACCCCGGGAGGTGGGACTCCTACGAGCAGTACTTC	CASSDPGRWDSYEQYF
TRBD1	TRBV5-6	14	TRBJ2-7	NA	TGTGCCAGCAGCGGGACAGGTGGAGCCTACGAGCAGTACTTC	CASSGTGGAYEQYF
NA	TRBV4-3	14	TRBJ1-4	NA	TGCGCCAGCAGCCAAGAGCACCGAAATGAAAAACTGTTTTTT	CASSQEHRNEKLFF
NA	TRBV4-1	17	TRBJ2-2	NA	TGCGCCAGCAGCCACTCCTCTGGATTCAGTGGGACCGGGGAGCTGTTTTTT	CASSHSSGFSGTGELFF